The 14 T cell receptor beta chains given below trace back to one sample, sequenced in a study of T cells after yellow fever vaccination. TCRdb reprocessed the 5' RACE reads with MiXCR, giving one entry per CDR3 protein. The sample includes over 250,000 distinct CDR3 sequences, roughly 4.3% seen only once; the top ten take just under 25%. This specimen consisted of PBMCs, obtained 5 days after the yellow fever booster vaccination. The receptors were gathered from a man aged 18 to 29 who received the YFV17D yellow fever vaccine.

This clonotype was observed a handful of times. V is TRBV5-1 and J is TRBJ2-7; D may correspond to TRBD1 or TRBD2 (5 bases each). CDR3 size: 14 residues. Germline CDR1 is SGHRS and CDR2 is YFSETQ. Trimming pared 0 bases from V and 2 bases from J, leaving 9 bases between. This CDR3 is CASSLVGVTYEQYF. The CDR3 DNA reads as TGCGCCAGCAGCTTGGTGGGGGTAACCTACGAGCAGTACTTC.

This clonotype was detected only a few times. The genes are TRBV3-1 and TRBJ2-6; TRBD1 might be the D (5 bases). Germline CDR1 is LGHDT and CDR2 is YNNKEL (reference sequence). V lost 2 bases to trimming and J lost 0 bases, with 17 bases between them. The CDR3 spans 19 residues. Written as DNA, the CDR3 is TGTGCCAGCAGCCAATACGCACAGGCTACTCGCTCTGGGGCCAACGTCCTGACTTTC. Protein: CASSQYAQATRSGANVLTF.

Many counts were recorded for this clonotype. This chain connects TRBV6-2 or TRBV6-3 to TRBJ2-5; no definite D call. With 1 base removed from V and 1 base from J, the gap between germline ends came to 10 bases. The CDR3 has 15 amino acids. Germline CDR1 is MNHEY and CDR2 is SVGEGT. The DNA for the CDR3 is TGTGCCAGCAGTTACTGGCGCGAGGCCCAAGAGACCCAGTACTTC. Translating it yields CASSYWREAQETQYF.

In this sample, this clonotype turned up many times. This rearrangement joins TRBV6-1 to TRBJ2-3, with D perhaps TRBD2 (6 bases). The CDR3 runs to 16 residues. CDR1 is MNHNS, CDR2 SASEGT, per germline. V was shortened by 7 bases and J by 4 bases, with 21 bases between the two germline ends. The CDR3 region is CASKTGSTRKADTQYF. The CDR3 coding sequence is TGTGCCAGCAAGACCGGGAGTACTAGAAAGGCAGATACGCAGTATTTT.

This chain joins TRBV4-1 and TRBJ1-6; tentative D call: TRBD1 (5 bases). The V end was cut by 8 bases, the J end by 2 bases, with 10 bases between. The germline gives CDR1 MGHRA, CDR2 YSYEKL. CDR3 length: 14 residues. CDR3 protein: CASAQGAYNSPLHF. DNA of the CDR3: TGCGCCAGCGCCCAGGGCGCCTATAATTCACCCCTCCACTTT.

This clonotype turned up a few times. J is TRBJ1-5 and V is TRBV20-1; no reliable D call. V gave up 1 base and J gave up 4 bases, with 8 bases separating them. Germline V gene sequence: CDR1 DFQATT, CDR2 SNEGSKA (reference sequence). This CDR3 is built from 13 residues. CDR3 coding DNA: TGCAGTGCTAGAGGGGAAGGAAATCAGCCCCAGCATTTT. Amino acid sequence: CSARGEGNQPQHF.

In its sample, this clonotype was seen many times. The rearrangement uses TRBV5-1 and TRBJ1-2; D is ambiguous. The CDR3 is 12 residues long. The germline gives CDR1 SGHRS, CDR2 YFSETQ. V dropped 4 bases and J dropped 6 bases, with 10 bases sitting between them. The CDR3 reads CASSPVGDGYTF. Here the CDR3 DNA reads TGCGCCAGCAGCCCTGTTGGGGATGGCTACACCTTC.

The chain combines TRBV20-1 with TRBJ1-2, with 9 nucleotides matching TRBD1. The V segment lost 0 bases and the J segment 7 bases; nucleotides outside the gene matches: 6. The V gene's germline CDR1 is DFQATT and CDR2 SNEGSKA (reference sequence). The CDR3 runs 14 residues. The CDR3 protein is CSAREQGQGSGYTF. The CDR3 bases are TGCAGTGCTAGAGAGCAGGGACAGGGTTCTGGCTACACCTTC.

Ten or more counts support this clonotype. Here the CDR3 reads CASSFGGGRETQYF. The CDR3 nucleotides are TGCGCCAGCAGCTTCGGGGGGGGCCGGGAGACCCAGTACTTC. V is TRBV5-1 and J is TRBJ2-5; 8 nucleotides line up with TRBD2. Germline V lookup: CDR1 SGHRS, CDR2 YFSETQ. The CDR3 runs 14 residues. J lost 5 bases, V lost 2 bases, and 5 bases had no gene match.

The J gene is TRBJ1-3, the V gene TRBV7-8; D may be TRBD1 (5 bases). V was cut by 4 bases and J by 2 bases, with 12 bases left in between. The CDR3 covers 15 residues. CDR1 SGHVS and CDR2 FQNEAQ come from the germline V gene. The CDR3 is CASSSAGGTGNTIYF. Written as DNA, the CDR3 is TGTGCCAGCAGCTCAGCGGGGGGGACTGGAAACACCATATATTTT.

This clonotype was picked up many times. V is TRBV6-2 or TRBV6-3 and J is TRBJ1-5; D ambiguous. The CDR3 spans 13 residues. With 2 bases removed from V and 1 base from J, the gap between germline ends came to 3 bases. CDR1 and CDR2 from the germline V gene are MNHEY and SVGEGT. Here the CDR3 DNA reads TGTGCCAGCAGTTACGACAGCAATCAGCCCCAGCATTTT. Amino acid sequence: CASSYDSNQPQHF.

This clonotype was seen more than once but under ten times. This chain links TRBV14 with TRBJ2-7; D remains ambiguous. Germline CDR1 is SGHDN and CDR2 is FVKESK. Trimming removed 4 bases from V and 6 bases from J, with 16 bases in between. The CDR3 contains 14 residues. In DNA form, the CDR3 reads TGTGCCAGCAGCCGAACCGGGTCCCGGCTCGAGCAGTACGTC. Translated: CASSRTGSRLEQYV.

There are many counts of this clonotype. The rearrangement uses TRBV5-1 and TRBJ1-2, with 10 bases aligning to TRBD1. Germline CDR1 is SGHRS and CDR2 is YFSETQ. With V trimmed by 0 bases and J by 8 bases, 7 bases remained unmatched. The CDR3 spans 15 residues. CDR3 region: CASSLVTGGERGYTF. In nucleotides, the CDR3 is TGCGCCAGCAGCTTGGTGACAGGGGGCGAGAGGGGCTACACCTTC. Full variable domain (outside the CDR3, taken from reference TRBV5-1 and TRBJ1-2): KAGVTQTPRYLIKTRGQQVTLSCSPISGHRSVSWYQQTPGQGLQFLFEYFSETQRNKGNFPGRFSGRQFSNSRSEMNVSTLELGDSALYLCASSLVTGGERGYTFGSGTRLTVV.

In its sample, this clonotype was seen a few times. V usage is TRBV12-3 or TRBV12-4 and J usage is TRBJ2-2, with D perhaps TRBD1 (5 bases). The CDR3 length is 14 residues. With 9 bases removed from V and 2 bases from J, the gap between germline ends came to 13 bases. CDR3 bases: TGTGCCAGTAACGGTCAGGGTAACACCGGGGAGCTGTTTTTT. Translating gives CASNGQGNTGELFF.